The 16 T cell receptor beta chains below come from one sample, sequenced in a study of T cell repertoires in cytomegalovirus infection. TCRdb processed the reads anew with MiXCR; each CDR3 protein has one entry. The data contain under 50,000 distinct CDR3 sequences, approximately 22% of them singletons. The antigens of these receptors remain unknown. Material for sequencing was PBMCs, sequenced either directly or after in vitro stimulation (not recorded which). Every receptor here comes from a human donor in good health (CMV status not recorded). Some clones in this sample may be carry-over from other donors' samples.

Concerning this clonotype: A much larger clone differs by one base, so this may be a read error. The V call is TRBV28, the J call TRBJ1-5; 7 bases match TRBD1. Looked up from germline, CDR1 is MDHEN and CDR2 is SYDVKM. The CDR3 covers 14 residues. Here the CDR3 reads CASSLLQGTGPQNF. The CDR3, as DNA: TGTGCCAGCAGTTTACTACAGGGGACGGGGCCCCAGAATTTT.

The J gene is TRBJ2-3, the V gene TRBV18; D is uncertain. Trimming stripped 1 base from V and 2 bases from J, with 13 bases between. CDR3 length: 16 residues. Germline CDR1 and CDR2: KGHSH and LQKENI. In DNA, the CDR3 is TGTGCCAGCTCACCACGTGTAGGGAAGGTCACAGATACGCAGTATTTT. This sequence encodes CASSPRVGKVTDTQYF.

The table lists this clonotype with many counts. This sequence joins TRBV2 and TRBJ2-5; 9 bases align to TRBD2. Germline CDR1 SNHLY, CDR2 FYNNEI. This CDR3 is 13 amino acids long. Trimming cost V 7 bases and J 1 base; bases outside gene matches: 1. CDR3 nucleotide sequence: TGTGCCAGCATAGCGGGAGCCCAAGAGACCCAGTACTTC. Translation gives CASIAGAQETQYF.

The chain uses TRBV19 and TRBJ1-5, with D perhaps TRBD1 (5 bases). Per the germline V gene, CDR1 is LNHDA and CDR2 is SQIVND (reference sequence). CDR3 size: 16 residues. Trimming cost V 1 base and J 7 bases, with 17 bases left between them. CDR3 sequence reads: CASSIGPLSRGQPQHF. CDR3 in DNA: TGTGCCAGTAGTATAGGACCGCTATCGCGGGGCCAGCCCCAGCATTTT.

This clonotype was detected only a few times. This chain's CDR3 is CASSVVSGGLDGYTF. As DNA, the CDR3 is TGTGCCAGCAGTGTGGTGTCAGGGGGTCTTGATGGCTACACCTTC. The chain recombines TRBV2 with TRBJ1-2; 7 nucleotides match TRBD1. The V gene's germline CDR1 is SNHLY and CDR2 FYNNEI. The CDR3 extends over 15 amino acids. V lost 4 bases, J lost 6 bases, and 11 bases stayed unmatched. Full variable domain (missing parts from reference TRBV2 and TRBJ1-2): EPEVTQTPSHQVTQMGQEVILRCVPISNHLYFYWYRQILGQKVEFLVSFYNNEISEKSEIFDDQFSVERPDGSNFTLKIRSTKLEDSAMYFCASSVVSGGLDGYTFGSGTRLTVV.

V is TRBV5-5 and J is TRBJ2-7; no clear D. V was shortened by 4 bases and J by 5 bases, with 22 bases between the two germline ends. The CDR3 covers 16 residues. Germline lookup yields CDR1 SGHKS and CDR2 YYEKEE (reference sequence). The chain's CDR3 is CASSVGWGGSRDEQYF. In nucleotides, the CDR3 is TGTGCCAGCAGCGTAGGGTGGGGTGGCTCCCGTGACGAGCAGTACTTC.

The chain carries TRBV9 and TRBJ1-2, with TRBD1 identical over 10 bases. This CDR3 has 11 amino acids. The V and J ends lost 7 bases and 10 bases, in that order; junction bases with no gene match: 4. Germline V gene sequence: CDR1 SGDLS, CDR2 YYNGEE. CDR3: CASGTGVDYTF. CDR3 nucleotide sequence: TGTGCCAGCGGGACAGGGGTTGACTACACCTTC.

CDR3: CASSQERDIGYEQYF. The CDR3 DNA reads as TGCGCCAGCAGCCAAGAACGGGACATCGGATACGAGCAGTACTTC. The V call is TRBV4-3, the J call TRBJ2-7, with a weak D call TRBD1 (6 bases). There are 15 residues in the CDR3. Trimming pared 0 bases from V and 4 bases from J, leaving 13 bases between. Germline values: CDR1 LGHNA, CDR2 YSLEER.

The table lists this clonotype with many counts. This chain joins TRBV7-2 and TRBJ2-2; D might be TRBD1 (6 bases). CDR3 length: 16 amino acids. Trimming took 2 bases from V and 13 from J, leaving 23 bases between them. Germline V gene data show CDR1 as SGHTA and CDR2 as FQGNSA. The CDR3 region is CASSLHPPGTQIRLFF. The CDR3 coding sequence is TGTGCCAGCAGCTTACACCCCCCAGGGACACAGATTCGGCTGTTTTTT. The full variable domain, rest sourced from reference TRBV7-2 and TRBJ2-2, is GAGVSQSPSNKVTEKGKDVELRCDPISGHTALYWYRQSLGQGLEFLIYFQGNSAPDKSGLPSDRFSAERTGGSVSTLTIQRTQQEDSAVYLCASSLHPPGTQIRLFFGEGSRLTVL.

In this sample, this clonotype turned up a few times. The J gene is TRBJ2-7, the V gene TRBV7-9; 7 bases are shared with TRBD1. The CDR3 is made up of 15 amino acids. V was pared by 10 bases and J by 0 bases, with 12 bases of the junction left unmatched. Per the germline V gene, CDR1 is SEHNR and CDR2 is FQNEAQ (reference sequence). CDR3 sequence reads: CATSGGDGNSYEQYF. The CDR3, as DNA: TGTGCCACCTCAGGGGGAGACGGCAACTCCTACGAGCAGTACTTC.

This sequence joins TRBV7-9 and TRBJ2-5; D remains unclear. Trimming left V 1 base short and J 5 bases short, with 5 bases between. The CDR3 length is 12 residues. Germline V gene data show CDR1 as SEHNR and CDR2 as FQNEAQ (reference sequence). CDR3 loop: CASSLDWETQYF. The CDR3 DNA reads as TGTGCCAGCAGCTTAGATTGGGAGACCCAGTACTTC. The entire variable domain, with the rest obtained from reference TRBV7-9 and TRBJ2-5, is as follows: DTGVSQNPRHKITKRGQNVTFRCDPISEHNRLYWYRQTLGQGPEFLTYFQNEAQLEKSRLLSDRFSAERPKGSFSTLEIQRTEQGDSAMYLCASSLDWETQYFGPGTRLLVL.

This clonotype occurred many times. The chain employs TRBV7-9 and TRBJ2-5; D unresolved. Trimming shortened V by 1 base and J by 2 bases, and 8 bases separated the two germline ends. Germline values: CDR1 SEHNR, CDR2 FQNEAQ (reference sequence). The CDR3 contains 14 residues. CDR3 nucleotides: TGTGCCAGCAGCTTAGTTGAGCGACAAGAGACCCAGTACTTC. This translates into CASSLVERQETQYF. The full variable domain, rest sourced from reference TRBV7-9 and TRBJ2-5, is DTGVSQNPRHKITKRGQNVTFRCDPISEHNRLYWYRQTLGQGPEFLTYFQNEAQLEKSRLLSDRFSAERPKGSFSTLEIQRTEQGDSAMYLCASSLVERQETQYFGPGTRLLVL.

The chain employs TRBV27 and TRBJ1-5; unclear D gene. CDR1 is MNHEY and CDR2 is SMNVEV in the germline V gene (reference sequence). This CDR3 contains 13 residues. V was cut by 3 bases and J by 0 bases, with 3 bases left in between. The CDR3 region has the DNA TGTGCCAGCAGTTTGAGTAGCAATCAGCCCCAGCATTTT. Translation gives CASSLSSNQPQHF.

This clonotype was counted at least ten times. The V call is TRBV7-7, the J call TRBJ2-1; TRBD2 is a possible D gene (6 bases). The CDR3 runs to 14 residues. Between the trimmed V and J ends, which lost 5 bases and 8 bases, there was a span of 16 bases. The germline CDR1 and CDR2 sequences are SSHAT and FNYEAQ (reference sequence). CDR3 nucleotides: TGTGCCAGCAGCCACGGGACTTATGCGGATGAGCAGTTCTTC. It translates to CASSHGTYADEQFF.

This clonotype was detected only a few times. This chain uses TRBV29-1 with TRBJ2-1; 10 nucleotides agree with TRBD2. CDR3 length: 14 amino acids. Germline V lookup: CDR1 SQVTM, CDR2 ANQGSEA. Trimming cost V 6 bases and J 5 bases; bases outside gene matches: 7. CDR3 protein: CSVKWLAGDNEQFF. The CDR3 DNA reads TGCAGCGTCAAATGGCTAGCGGGGGACAATGAGCAGTTCTTC.

Comments on this clonotype: A much larger clone lies a single base off, so this may be a read error. The chain uses TRBV6-6 and TRBJ1-5, with unresolved D. V shed 4 bases and J shed 4 bases, with 17 bases lying between them. The V gene's germline CDR1 is MNHNY and CDR2 SVGAGI (reference sequence). The CDR3 covers 16 residues. The DNA for the CDR3 is TGTGCCAGCAGTTCCGCCCGGATCTATAGGAATCAGCCCCAGCATTTT. Translated, it gives CASSSARIYRNQPQHF.